Presented here are 24 T cell receptor beta chains from one specimen sequenced in a study of control samples from healthy donors and cancer patients (dated by TCRdb to the early 2020s). Library prep was done by the immunoSEQ multiplex PCR assay. Drawn from immuneACCESS, this table holds only the in-frame rearrangements with V and J called that TCRdb kept. Clones are partly lost; checked studies trace under half to an unresolved V gene and leave the rest unexplained. This sample comprises approximately 120,000 clones, about 89% of them detected only once. Clones ranked in the top ten supply 17% of the sample. Sequencing input: blood. The receptors shown here come from a woman between 50 and 59 years old in good health.

The chain recombines TRBV11-3 with TRBJ2-2; TRBD2 matches at 8 bases. The length of the CDR3 is 13 residues. V trimming: 3 bases; J trimming: 6 bases; junction bases outside the gene matches: 0. CDR1 and CDR2 from the germline V gene are SGHNT and YENEEA. CDR3 sequence (DNA): TGTGCCAGCAGCTTCGGGGGGGCCGGGGAGCTGTTTTTT. Protein product: CASSFGGAGELFF.

This sequence joins TRBV13 and TRBJ2-5; D unclear. Deletions cut 5 bases from V and 4 bases from J, with 8 bases between. The CDR3 runs 12 residues. CDR1 is PRHDT, CDR2 FYEKMQ, per germline (reference sequence). The CDR3: CASSETSETQYF. CDR3 in DNA: TGTGCCAGCAGCGAAACCTCAGAGACCCAGTACTTC.

The CDR3 nucleotides read TGCGCCAGCAGCTTACAGGTCGCGAACACTGAAGCTTTCTTT. This codes for CASSLQVANTEAFF. This chain joins TRBV5-1 and TRBJ1-1; tentatively, D is TRBD1 (5 bases). V was clipped by 2 bases and J by 1 base, with 9 bases between them. Germline V lookup: CDR1 SGHRS, CDR2 YFSETQ. CDR3 size: 14 residues.

The J gene is TRBJ1-2, the V gene TRBV7-2; TRBD1 agrees at 7 bases. Per germline, CDR1 SGHTA and CDR2 FQGNSA. The ends lost 5 bases at V and 6 bases at J; junction bases unmatched: 9. This CDR3 contains 14 residues. CDR3 sequence reads: CASSTSQGIDGYTF. CDR3 in DNA: TGTGCCAGCAGCACATCACAGGGGATAGATGGCTACACCTTC. Filled out from reference TRBV7-2 and TRBJ1-2, the complete variable domain reads GAGVSQSPSNKVTEKGKDVELRCDPISGHTALYWYRQSLGQGLEFLIYFQGNSAPDKSGLPSDRFSAERTGGSVSTLTIQRTQQEDSAVYLCASSTSQGIDGYTFGSGTRLTVV.

The chain carries TRBV13 and TRBJ2-7, with D maybe TRBD1 (5 bases). The germline V gene encodes CDR1 PRHDT and CDR2 FYEKMQ (reference sequence). V was clipped by 1 base and J by 7 bases, with 14 bases between them. This CDR3 comprises 14 residues. CDR3 loop: CASSLVGLSREQYF. CDR3 sequence (DNA): TGTGCCAGCAGCTTAGTGGGGCTATCGAGAGAGCAGTACTTC.

The V and J genes are TRBV9 and TRBJ2-7, with D unresolved. The germline CDR1 and CDR2 sequences are SGDLS and YYNGEE. Trimming cost V 5 bases and J 6 bases, with 15 bases left between them. CDR3 size: 13 residues. The CDR3 DNA follows: TGTGCCAGCAGTCGTACCGTTAGCTCCGAGCAGTACGTC. This sequence encodes CASSRTVSSEQYV.

V is TRBV24-1 and J is TRBJ2-1; TRBD2 agrees at 7 bases. Germline-derived CDR1 and CDR2 are KGHDR and SFDVKD. With 5 bases clipped from V and 6 bases from J, the junction kept 3 bases outside the gene matches. The CDR3 loop spans 13 amino acids. The CDR3 nucleotides are TGTGCCACCAGTGGTGGGGGGGGCAATGAGCAGTTCTTC. Translating it yields CATSGGGGNEQFF.

The genes are TRBV9 and TRBJ2-1; a weak D match, TRBD2 (6 bases). Trimming removed 0 bases at V and 8 bases at J, with 15 bases between. This CDR3 is built from 15 residues. Germline V lookup: CDR1 SGDLS, CDR2 YYNGEE. The CDR3 nucleotides are TGTGCCAGCAGCGTAGCGGGACTCTCGTGGGATGAGCAGTTCTTC. It translates to CASSVAGLSWDEQFF.

This clone was seen more than once but under ten times. The chain couples TRBV30 to TRBJ1-1; no reliable D call. V lost 4 bases and J lost 11, with 14 bases in between. The CDR3 has 11 amino acids. Per germline, CDR1 GTSNPN and CDR2 SVGIG (reference sequence). CDR3 DNA sequence: TGTGCCTGGAAAGGCCCCGGGCCCGCTTTCTTT. Protein sequence: CAWKGPGPAFF.

The gene calls are TRBV19 and TRBJ2-2; D perhaps matches TRBD1 (6 bases). Germline V CDR1 and CDR2: LNHDA, SQIVND (reference sequence). V was cut by 8 bases and J by 6 bases, with 13 bases left in between. This CDR3 is 13 amino acids long. The DNA of the CDR3 is TGTGCCAGTTTCAAGCCAGGGGCCGGGGAGCTGTTTTTT. This codes for CASFKPGAGELFF.

As concerns this clone: Other nucleotide sequences from this sample produce the same CDR3. V and J are TRBV4-1 and TRBJ1-5; D is possibly TRBD1 (5 bases). V was trimmed by 0 bases and J by 2 bases, leaving 11 bases between them. CDR1 and CDR2 (germline): MGHRA, YSYEKL. This CDR3 region has 16 residues. The CDR3 DNA reads as TGCGCCAGCAGCCAAGATGGGGGATTCGGCAATCAGCCCCAGCATTTT. Amino acid sequence: CASSQDGGFGNQPQHF.

This clone appeared a single time. V usage is TRBV19 and J usage is TRBJ2-3; 10 bases align to TRBD2. From germline, CDR1 is LNHDA and CDR2 SQIVND (reference sequence). The CDR3 totals 16 residues. Germline trimming cut 3 bases from V and 8 bases from J; bases unmatched to any gene: 11. The DNA for the CDR3 is TGTGCCAGTAGTATTCCCCCTAGCGGGGGCCTCTCTACGCAGTATTTT. Translation: CASSIPPSGGLSTQYF.

The gene calls are TRBV30 and TRBJ2-2; 8 nucleotides agree with TRBD1. The germline gives CDR1 GTSNPN, CDR2 SVGIG (reference sequence). The V segment lost 7 bases and the J segment 1 base; nucleotides outside the gene matches: 11. This CDR3 has 16 amino acids. The CDR3 reads CAYRLRGTGNTGELFF. CDR3 in DNA: TGTGCCTACCGGCTCCGGGGGACAGGGAACACCGGGGAGCTGTTTTTT.

The rearrangement joins TRBV4-3 to TRBJ1-5; no firm D call. Per the germline V gene, CDR1 is LGHNA and CDR2 is YSLEER. V dropped 0 bases and J dropped 6 bases, with 6 bases sitting between them. CDR3 size: 13 residues. The CDR3 DNA is TGCGCCAGCAGCCAAGATGTGGGTCAGCCCCAGCATTTT. Translation gives CASSQDVGQPQHF.

The sample holds one count of this clone. This chain joins TRBV5-1 and TRBJ2-2; TRBD1 matches at 8 bases. With V trimmed by 5 bases and J by 0 bases, 6 bases remained unmatched. Germline V gene lookup returns CDR1 SGHRS and CDR2 YFSETQ. This CDR3 contains 16 residues. CDR3 nucleotide sequence: TGCGCCAGCAGTCAGCACAGGGGGTCGAACACCGGGGAGCTGTTTTTT. Its protein product is CASSQHRGSNTGELFF.

The J gene is TRBJ2-5, the V gene TRBV27; 9 nucleotides match TRBD1. This CDR3 spans 14 amino acids. J was trimmed by 5 bases and V by 5 bases; bases with no gene match: 6. Germline assignment: CDR1 MNHEY and CDR2 SMNVEV (reference sequence). CDR3: CASSKQGTGETQYF. The CDR3 region has the DNA TGTGCCAGCAGTAAACAGGGGACAGGGGAGACCCAGTACTTC.

The V and J genes are TRBV9 and TRBJ2-1; D gene ambiguous. The germline V gene encodes CDR1 SGDLS and CDR2 YYNGEE. The length of the CDR3 is 15 residues. V was clipped by 0 bases and J by 7 bases, with 14 bases between them. The CDR3 reads CASSVGPSHSNEQFF. The CDR3 DNA reads TGTGCCAGCAGCGTAGGTCCTAGTCACTCGAATGAGCAGTTCTTC. Full variable domain (rest looked up from reference TRBV9 and TRBJ2-1): DSGVTQTPKHLITATGQRVTLRCSPRSGDLSVYWYQQSLDQGLQFLIQYYNGEERAKGNILERFSAQQFPDLHSELNLSSLELGDSALYFCASSVGPSHSNEQFFGPGTRLTVL.

This chain joins TRBV7-2 and TRBJ1-4, with a weak D call TRBD1 (5 bases). Trimming stripped 0 bases from V and 4 bases from J, with 12 bases between. The CDR3 runs to 16 residues. CDR1 is SGHTA, CDR2 FQGNSA, per germline. CDR3 in amino acids: CASSLARGQGNEKLFF. The CDR3, as DNA: TGTGCCAGCAGCTTAGCACGGGGCCAGGGTAATGAAAAACTGTTTTTT. Combining the CDR3 with reference TRBV7-2 and TRBJ1-4 gives the whole variable domain GAGVSQSPSNKVTEKGKDVELRCDPISGHTALYWYRQSLGQGLEFLIYFQGNSAPDKSGLPSDRFSAERTGGSVSTLTIQRTQQEDSAVYLCASSLARGQGNEKLFFGSGTQLSVL.

There are a few counts of this clone. This rearrangement joins TRBV5-1 to TRBJ2-3; D is possibly TRBD1 or TRBD2 (5 bases each). There are 17 residues in the CDR3. CDR1 and CDR2 (germline): SGHRS, YFSETQ. V was shortened by 4 bases and J by 0 bases, with 18 bases between the two germline ends. The chain's CDR3 is CASSVGVGEPSTDTQYF. The CDR3 coding sequence is TGCGCCAGCAGCGTGGGGGTGGGCGAACCTAGCACAGATACGCAGTATTTT.

The chain links TRBV6-9 to TRBJ2-5; weak D call: TRBD2 (5 bases). This CDR3 comprises 13 residues. Germline CDR1 and CDR2: MNHGY and SVAAGI. Trimming cost V 0 bases and J 4 bases, with 6 bases left between them. This chain's CDR3 is CASSYSGVETQYF. CDR3 DNA: TGTGCCAGCAGTTATTCCGGGGTAGAGACCCAGTACTTC.

The chain links TRBV11-2 to TRBJ1-4; D uncertain. The CDR3 totals 14 residues. V was clipped by 1 base and J by 8 bases, with 11 bases between them. Germline V gene lookup returns CDR1 SGHAT and CDR2 FQNNGV. This chain's CDR3 is CASSLGRYAEKLFF. The CDR3 bases are TGTGCCAGCAGCTTAGGAAGGTACGCGGAAAAACTGTTTTTT.

The V call is TRBV24-1, the J call TRBJ2-1; possibly TRBD2 for D (5 bases). The V gene's germline CDR1 is KGHDR and CDR2 SFDVKD. The CDR3 is made up of 13 amino acids. V gave up 3 bases and J gave up 6 bases, with 8 bases separating them. The CDR3 here is CATSDISANEQFF. The CDR3 region has the DNA TGTGCCACCAGTGATATTAGCGCCAATGAGCAGTTCTTC.

The chain recombines TRBV7-2 with TRBJ2-6; TRBD1 matches at 8 bases. Germline V CDR1 and CDR2: SGHTA, FQGNSA. CDR3 length equals 16 residues. The V and J ends lost 3 bases and 2 bases, in that order; junction bases with no gene match: 3. DNA of the CDR3: TGTGCCAGCAGCTTCCAGACAGGGGCTGGGGCCAACGTCCTGACTTTC. Translating it yields CASSFQTGAGANVLTF.

V and J are TRBV3-1 (or the pseudogene TRBV3-2) and TRBJ1-1; TRBD1 might be the D (5 bases). This CDR3 is 14 amino acids long. In germline, CDR1 is LGHDT, CDR2 YNNKEL (reference sequence). Trimming took off 5 bases at V and 8 bases at J, with 18 bases between the two ends. The CDR3 region is CASSSTASGREAFF. In nucleotides, the CDR3 is TGTGCCAGCAGCTCGACAGCTTCAGGAAGGGAAGCTTTCTTT.